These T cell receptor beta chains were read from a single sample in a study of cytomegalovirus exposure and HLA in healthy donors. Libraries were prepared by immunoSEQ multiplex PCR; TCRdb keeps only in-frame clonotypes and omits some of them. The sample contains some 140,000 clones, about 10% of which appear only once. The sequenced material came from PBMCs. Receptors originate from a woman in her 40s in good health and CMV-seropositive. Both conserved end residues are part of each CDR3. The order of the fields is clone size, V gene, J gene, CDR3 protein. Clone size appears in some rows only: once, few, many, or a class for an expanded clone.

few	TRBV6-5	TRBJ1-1	CASSRRRSTEAFF
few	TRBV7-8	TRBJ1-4	CASSSRQGGEKLFF
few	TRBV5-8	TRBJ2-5	CASSFLGTGGETQYF
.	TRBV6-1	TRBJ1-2	CASHTGTTDYGYTF
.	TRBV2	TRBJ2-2	CASYGTGPTNTGELFF
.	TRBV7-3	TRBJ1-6	CASSLNSNSPLHF
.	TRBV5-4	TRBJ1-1	CASSLEAGVLGNTEAFF
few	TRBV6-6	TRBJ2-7	CAVASGGGYEQYF
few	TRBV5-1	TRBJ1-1	CASSPAAKGNTEAFF
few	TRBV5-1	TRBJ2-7	CASSLTDTYSYEQYF
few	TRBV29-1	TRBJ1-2	CSVEAGRRGYTF
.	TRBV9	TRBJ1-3	CASSVTGGSGNTIYF
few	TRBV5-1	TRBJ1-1	CASSPEGAGEAFF
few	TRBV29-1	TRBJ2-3	CSVLGTSGGRTDTQYF
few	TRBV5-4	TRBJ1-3	CASSLGRGSLDFTSGNTIYF
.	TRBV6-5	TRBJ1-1	CASSPSIRGEAFF
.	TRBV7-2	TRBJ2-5	CASSLSRRETQYF
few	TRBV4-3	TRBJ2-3	CASSQTFFTDTQYF
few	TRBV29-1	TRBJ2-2	CSTYPGHGVGTGELFF
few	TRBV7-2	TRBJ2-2	CASSLAGAGELFF
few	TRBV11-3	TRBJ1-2	CASSPGKGNYGYTF
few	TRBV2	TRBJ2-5	CASSSGTPRAETQYF
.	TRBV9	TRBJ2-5	CASSPRGGETQYF
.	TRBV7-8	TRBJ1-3	CASSLELTGFAGNTIYF
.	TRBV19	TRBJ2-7	CASSPGTGGEQYF
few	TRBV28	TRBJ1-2	CASSPIDSLYGYTF
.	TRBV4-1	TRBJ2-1	CASSQEGRSSYNEQFF
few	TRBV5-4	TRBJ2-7	CASSFDRDYEQYF
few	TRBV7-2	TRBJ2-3	CASSLASGSTDTQYF
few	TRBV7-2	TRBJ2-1	CASSPHGQSNEQFF
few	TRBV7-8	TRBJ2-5	CASSLRRGERETQYF
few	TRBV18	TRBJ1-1	CASSLQGFDTEAFF
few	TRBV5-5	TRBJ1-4	CASSYTRWVADEKLFF
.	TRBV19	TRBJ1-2	CASRRDRGYYGYTF
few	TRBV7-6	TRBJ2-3	CASSPLAGGTDTQYF
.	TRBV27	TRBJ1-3	CASSFNRGNTIYF
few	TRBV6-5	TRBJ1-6	CASSYSQGLDSPLHF
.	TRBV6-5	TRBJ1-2	CASSYGWGDGYTF
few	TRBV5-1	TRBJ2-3	CASSLTASGADTQYF
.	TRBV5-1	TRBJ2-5	CASSSLPGGYETQYF
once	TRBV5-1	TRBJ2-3	CASSHIGLAGTDTQYF
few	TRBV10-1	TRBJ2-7	CASSEVKEPYEQYF
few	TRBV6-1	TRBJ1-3	CASSEVGVEGSGNTIYF
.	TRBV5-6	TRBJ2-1	CASTLQGGYNEQFF
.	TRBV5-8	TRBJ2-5	CASSSDRGKSQGETQYF
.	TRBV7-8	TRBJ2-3	CASSSKDNTQYF
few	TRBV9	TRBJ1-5	CASSEGGASNQPQHF
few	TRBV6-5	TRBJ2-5	CASSYRQGQETQYF
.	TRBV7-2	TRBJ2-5	CASSGGLAGAGETQYF
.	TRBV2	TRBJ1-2	CASSEGAGDLYGYTF